Sequencing of this TCR beta chain was carried out in a study of shared clonotypes between healthy human individuals. Libraries were prepared by immunoSEQ multiplex PCR; TCRdb keeps only in-frame clonotypes and omits some of them. The sample consists of roughly 700,000 clones, roughly 70% of them appearing once. Trimming stripped 5 bases from V and 8 bases from J, with 15 bases between. The germline CDR1 and CDR2 sequences are MRHNA and SNTAGT. The CDR3 extends over 14 amino acids. Source material: memory CD4+ T cells sorted from blood. The subset is: CD45RA-negative fraction. This sequence originates from a woman aged 25 to 39 in good health. The rearrangement joins TRBV6-4 to TRBJ2-2; D is possibly TRBD2 (6 bases). The CDR3 loop is CASSPVPGRGELFF. In nucleotides, the CDR3 is TGTGCCAGCAGTCCGGTACCCGGGAGAGGGGAGCTGTTTTTT.